This entry describes one TCR beta chain. This sample stems from a study of blood T cell repertoires in COVID-19. Data came from immunoSEQ multiplex PCR; TCRdb stores just in-frame clones and leaves some out. The repertoire consists of about 210,000 clones, with around 83% occurring once and the leading ten covering approximately 2.9%. The CDR3 consists of 16 residues. The germline V gene encodes CDR1 MGHRA and CDR2 YSYEKL. Germline trimming cut 0 bases from V and 5 bases from J; bases unmatched to any gene: 1. The specimen sequenced was peripheral blood. V and J are TRBV4-1 and TRBJ2-1, with TRBD2 matching over 13 bases. The origin of this receptor is a man aged 50 or older with active or convalescent COVID-19. The CDR3: CASSQEGLAGNNEQFF. DNA of the CDR3: TGCGCCAGCAGCCAAGAGGGACTAGCGGGAAACAATGAGCAGTTCTTC.